This is a list of T cell receptor beta chains from one sample in a study of blood T cell repertoires in COVID-19. TCRdb's table, derived via immunoSEQ multiplex PCR, lists solely in-frame clones and lacks some. The sample lists around 200,000 clones, roughly 85% occurring once. Sequencing input: PBMCs or T cells enriched from blood (not recorded which). The receptors shown here come from a middle-aged man who had recovered from COVID-19. CDR3s include the opening cysteine and the closing phenylalanine or tryptophan.

v_gene,CDR3aa
TRBV5-4,CASSFSVLAADENYNEQFF
TRBV29-1,CSVRQGAPGYTF
TRBV6-1,CASSGGLPGTLREQYF
TRBV27,CASSSGVRNTEAFF
TRBV2,CASSFPGVVRADTQYF
TRBV2,CASRLEGPNTGELFF
TRBV28,CASSFTGQGAYYTF
TRBV6-5,CASSTPTGVGYTF
TRBV11-2,CASSLDRQSYGYTF
TRBV27,CATSDRENGELFF